The present T cell receptor beta chain was sequenced within a study of beta chain features in type 1 diabetes. Study conclusions and caveats: Because the template was cDNA, high-expressing cells might be over-represented. Naive, central memory and Treg TCRB repertoires seemed to resemble each other more closely in patients than they did in healthy donors. Among patients with Type 1 diabetes, TCRB CDR3s were moderately but significantly shorter in every one of the four CD4+ subsets.

It was one heparinised blood draw, averaging around 120 mL, that each donor gave. The table lists this clone with a few counts. What it binds is unknown. This CDR3 comprises 11 residues. Germline trimming cut 8 bases from V and 5 bases from J; bases unmatched to any gene: 5. The germline V gene encodes CDR1 GTSNPN and CDR2 SVGIG (reference sequence). Sequenced material consisted of expressed TCRB transcripts (all of the isolated RNA was reverse transcribed). Generated by immunoSEQ multiplex PCR, the TCRdb table keeps only in-frame clones and is missing some. The sample lists around 430,000 clones, 30% occurring once.

This TCR was recovered from a man younger than 30 in good health. The rearrangement uses TRBV30 and TRBJ1-2, with TRBD1 matching over 7 bases. The sequencing input was naive CD4+ T cells from blood. CDR3 nucleotides: TGTGCCGGGTCAGGGGGTTATGGCTACACCTTC. This gives the protein CAGSGGYGYTF.